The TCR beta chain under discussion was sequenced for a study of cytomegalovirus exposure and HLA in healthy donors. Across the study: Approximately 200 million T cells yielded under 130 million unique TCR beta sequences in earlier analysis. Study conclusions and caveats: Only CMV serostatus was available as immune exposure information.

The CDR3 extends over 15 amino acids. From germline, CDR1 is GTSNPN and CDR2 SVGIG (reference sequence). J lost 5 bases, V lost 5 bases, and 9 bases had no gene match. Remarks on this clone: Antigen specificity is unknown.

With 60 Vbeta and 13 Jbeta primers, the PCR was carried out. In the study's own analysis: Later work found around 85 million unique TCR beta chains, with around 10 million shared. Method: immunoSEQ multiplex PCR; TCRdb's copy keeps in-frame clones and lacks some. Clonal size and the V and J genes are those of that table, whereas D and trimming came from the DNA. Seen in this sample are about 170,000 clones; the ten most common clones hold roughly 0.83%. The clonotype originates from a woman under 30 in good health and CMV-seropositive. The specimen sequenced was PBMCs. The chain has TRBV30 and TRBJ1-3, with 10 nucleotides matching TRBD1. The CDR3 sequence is CAWGGTGAFRNTIYF. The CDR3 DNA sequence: TGTGCCTGGGGAGGGACAGGGGCTTTCAGAAACACCATATATTTT.